The 29 T cell receptor beta chains presented below share a single source sample, sequenced in a study of shared clonotypes between healthy human individuals. Sequenced by immunoSEQ multiplex PCR; TCRdb stores in-frame clones only, minus some. This sample carries about 700,000 clones, 74% of them seen once, and the ten largest clones take over 1.5%. Material for sequencing was memory CD4+ T cells sorted from blood. Subset meaning: CD45RA-negative fraction. The receptors stem from a woman under 40 in good health.

This clone was detected a few times. The chain couples TRBV28 to TRBJ1-2, with D uncertain. The CDR3 contains 12 residues. Germline CDR1 is MDHEN and CDR2 is SYDVKM. Trimming took off 5 bases at V and 2 bases at J, with 6 bases between the two ends. CDR3 amino acids: CASSKENYGYTF. DNA of the CDR3: TGTGCCAGCAGTAAAGAAAACTATGGCTACACCTTC.

Only one count was recorded for this clone. The V call is TRBV19, the J call TRBJ2-7, with D perhaps TRBD1 (5 bases). Germline assignment: CDR1 LNHDA and CDR2 SQIVND (reference sequence). CDR3 size: 15 residues. V lost 7 bases to trimming and J lost 0 bases, with 16 bases between them. The CDR3 DNA reads as TGTGCCAGTACCCTACGGTCTGACAGCTCCTACGAGCAGTACTTC. Amino acids: CASTLRSDSSYEQYF.

V and J are TRBV25-1 and TRBJ2-1; possibly TRBD1 for D (6 bases). The CDR3 is made up of 16 amino acids. CDR1 and CDR2 (germline): MGHDK, SYGVNS. V lost 3 bases and J 4 bases, leaving 16 bases between the germline ends. CDR3 sequence: CASSEEPDSVYNEQFF. CDR3 sequence (DNA): TGTGCCAGCAGTGAGGAGCCGGACAGCGTTTACAATGAGCAGTTCTTC.

In its sample, this clone was seen once. A far larger clone is off by one base, so a read error is likely. The CDR3 end shows no conserved phenylalanine or tryptophan, and so a read error is likely. CDR3 sequence reads: CASGTSRGVHTEAFL. The DNA of the CDR3 is TGTGCCAGCGGCACATCCAGGGGAGTACACACTGAAGCTTTCCTT. V usage is TRBV6-5 and J usage is TRBJ1-1; perhaps TRBD1 as D (6 bases). The germline V and J ends were trimmed by 8 bases and 3 bases, with 19 bases remaining between them. CDR3 length equals 15 residues. In germline, CDR1 is MNHEY, CDR2 SVGAGI.

This chain connects TRBV6-4 to TRBJ1-2, with D possibly being TRBD1 (6 bases). Germline-derived CDR1 and CDR2 are MRHNA and SNTAGT. Trimming cost V 4 bases and J 4 bases, with 19 bases left between them. This CDR3 has 16 amino acids. CDR3 sequence: CASSAQGLTNLYGYTF. CDR3 bases: TGTGCCAGCAGTGCCCAGGGGCTAACTAACCTCTATGGCTACACCTTC.

The rearrangement uses TRBV5-4 and TRBJ2-7, with D possibly matching TRBD1 (5 bases). This CDR3 spans 14 amino acids. V lost 4 bases and J 5 bases, leaving 16 bases between the germline ends. CDR1 is SGHNT, CDR2 YYREEE, per germline (reference sequence). CDR3 amino acids: CASSAEAWGDEQYF. DNA of the CDR3: TGTGCCAGCAGCGCCGAAGCGTGGGGCGACGAGCAGTACTTC.

The chain is built from TRBV28 and TRBJ2-5; D may be TRBD1 or TRBD2 (5 bases each). CDR3 length equals 13 residues. The V and J ends lost 6 bases and 1 base respectively, with 9 bases between them. In germline, CDR1 is MDHEN, CDR2 SYDVKM. DNA of the CDR3: TGTGCCAGCAGCCCAGGGAGCCAAGAGACCCAGTACTTC. Amino acids: CASSPGSQETQYF.

This clone was seen once. This chain joins TRBV28 and TRBJ1-2; D not resolved. Germline V gene data show CDR1 as MDHEN and CDR2 as SYDVKM. V was trimmed by 2 bases and J by 8 bases, leaving 12 bases between them. The CDR3 has 13 amino acids. DNA for the CDR3: TGTGCCAGCAGTTTACACACCCTGGGAGGCTACACCTTC. This codes for CASSLHTLGGYTF.

In DNA, the CDR3 is TGTGCCAGCAGCACCCCTAGCGGGGGGAGCTCCTACAATGAGCAGTTCTTC. Protein sequence: CASSTPSGGSSYNEQFF. V and J are TRBV7-9 and TRBJ2-1, with 11 nucleotides matching TRBD2. Germline V gene data show CDR1 as SEHNR and CDR2 as FQNEAQ (reference sequence). CDR3 length: 17 amino acids. With V trimmed by 5 bases and J by 0 bases, 6 bases remained unmatched.

The V gene is TRBV5-4, the J gene TRBJ1-1; D is unclear. Trimming shortened V by 2 bases and J by 1 base, and 9 bases separated the two germline ends. The CDR3 runs to 14 residues. Germline CDR1 is SGHNT and CDR2 is YYREEE (reference sequence). The CDR3 DNA is TGTGCCAGCAGCTTAACGAGCGGGAACACTGAAGCTTTCTTT. Protein: CASSLTSGNTEAFF.

The rearrangement links TRBV28 to TRBJ2-7; tentative D call: TRBD1 (6 bases). Germline CDR1 and CDR2: MDHEN and SYDVKM. Trimming took 5 bases from V and 4 from J, leaving 12 bases between them. The CDR3 is 13 amino acids. The CDR3 bases are TGTGCCAGCAGTCCACAGGGATTTTACGAGCAGTACTTC. As protein: CASSPQGFYEQYF.

This sequence joins TRBV9 and TRBJ1-1; D call uncertain. The CDR3 has 13 residues. Per germline, CDR1 SGDLS and CDR2 YYNGEE. V was cut by 0 bases and J by 2 bases, with 5 bases left in between. The CDR3 loop is CASSVVLNTEAFF. DNA of the CDR3: TGTGCCAGCAGCGTAGTTTTAAACACTGAAGCTTTCTTT.

The chain employs TRBV28 and TRBJ1-1; no clear D. The CDR3 is 15 amino acids. Deletions cut 6 bases from V and 4 bases from J, with 18 bases between. In germline, CDR1 is MDHEN, CDR2 SYDVKM. The CDR3 bases are TGTGCCAGCAGCCAACGGCGAGGTGGTGGCACTGAAGCTTTCTTT. Residues: CASSQRRGGGTEAFF.

In its sample, this clone was seen a few times. V gene TRBV28 combines with J gene TRBJ1-2; D is ambiguous. Germline-derived CDR1 and CDR2 are MDHEN and SYDVKM. The V end was cut by 8 bases, the J end by 1 base, with 17 bases between. CDR3 length: 15 amino acids. This CDR3 reads CASRVGGRDNYGYTF. CDR3 DNA: TGTGCCAGCCGGGTGGGCGGGCGCGATAACTATGGCTACACCTTC.

The gene calls are TRBV10-3 and TRBJ1-2; 9 bases line up with TRBD1. V shed 11 bases and J 8 bases; nucleotides not matched to a gene: 9. The V gene's germline CDR1 is ENHRY and CDR2 SYGVKD. The CDR3 runs 12 residues. CDR3 nucleotides: TGTGCCGTCGGGACAGGGCTTATGGGCTACACCTTC. Its protein is CAVGTGLMGYTF.

The V and J genes are TRBV7-9 and TRBJ2-7, with 8 bases matching TRBD1. Germline-derived CDR1 and CDR2 are SEHNR and FQNEAQ (reference sequence). The CDR3 is 16 residues long. V lost 0 bases and J lost 2; bases outside the gene matches: 6. This chain's CDR3 is CASSLAGRGRTYEQYF. The CDR3 DNA reads TGTGCCAGCAGCTTAGCGGGCAGGGGGCGGACCTACGAGCAGTACTTC.

J is TRBJ1-3 and V is TRBV19, with 8 bases matching TRBD1. The CDR3 is 18 residues long. The germline CDR1 and CDR2 sequences are LNHDA and SQIVND (reference sequence). With 6 bases clipped from V and 0 bases from J, the junction kept 13 bases outside the gene matches. CDR3 sequence: CASSPVAGGHLSGNTIYF. CDR3 sequence (DNA): TGTGCCAGTAGCCCGGTCGCAGGGGGCCATCTCTCTGGAAACACCATATATTTT.

CDR3 coding DNA: TGTGCCAGCAGTTACTCGAGAGGGGGAAATCAGCCCCAGCATTTT. Translated: CASSYSRGGNQPQHF. The chain couples TRBV6-6 to TRBJ1-5; D perhaps matches TRBD1 (6 bases). Germline V gene lookup returns CDR1 MNHNY and CDR2 SVGAGI (reference sequence). The CDR3 is 15 residues long. The ends were cut back, 0 bases at V and 4 bases at J, with 10 bases in the middle.

The genes are TRBV28 and TRBJ1-2; D unclear. The CDR3 contains 11 residues. Trimming shortened V by 4 bases and J by 8 bases, and 8 bases separated the two germline ends. Germline V gene data show CDR1 as MDHEN and CDR2 as SYDVKM. For the CDR3, the DNA is TGTGCCAGCAGTTCGCCCTGGGGCTACACCTTC. It is translated as CASSSPWGYTF.

The chain has TRBV7-8 and TRBJ1-4, with D unresolved. The CDR3 has 15 residues. Germline-derived CDR1 and CDR2 are SGHVS and FQNEAQ. V lost 7 bases and J lost 1, with 13 bases in between. CDR3 protein: CASTEQGITNEKLFF. The DNA for the CDR3 is TGTGCCAGCACCGAACAAGGGATAACTAATGAAAAACTGTTTTTT.

The V call is TRBV11-2, the J call TRBJ2-3; D not resolved. This CDR3 is built from 12 residues. V was cut by 11 bases and J by 3 bases, with 12 bases left in between. CDR1 and CDR2 from the germline V gene are SGHAT and FQNNGV. CDR3 loop: CAGSSRTDTQYF. CDR3 bases: TGTGCCGGCTCTAGTCGGACAGATACGCAGTATTTT.

There are a few counts of this clone. The CDR3 spells CASSLMLAGSTDTQYF. The CDR3 nucleotides are TGTGCCAGCAGCTTGATGTTAGCGGGAAGCACAGATACGCAGTATTTT. The V and J genes are TRBV5-5 and TRBJ2-3, with 8 bases identical to TRBD2. Per germline, CDR1 SGHKS and CDR2 YYEKEE (reference sequence). The V gene end was trimmed by 1 base and the J gene end by 0 bases; junction bases not matched to a gene: 4. The CDR3 totals 16 residues.

V is TRBV11-2 and J is TRBJ2-7; D perhaps matches TRBD1 (6 bases). The CDR3 is 15 residues long. Per the germline V gene, CDR1 is SGHAT and CDR2 is FQNNGV. V lost 2 bases, J lost 5 bases, and 16 bases lay in between. The CDR3 DNA is TGTGCCAGCAGCTTAATCAGGGGCGATAATAACGAGCAGTACTTC. Its protein is CASSLIRGDNNEQYF.

The genes are TRBV29-1 and TRBJ1-2, with 9 nucleotides matching TRBD1. The ends lost 6 bases at V and 7 bases at J; junction bases unmatched: 15. CDR1 is SQVTM, CDR2 ANQGSEA, per germline. CDR3 size: 15 residues. CDR3 in amino acids: CSVANRGLGGGGYTF. CDR3 nucleotide sequence: TGCAGCGTGGCAAACAGGGGGCTAGGGGGTGGTGGCTACACCTTC.

The chain uses TRBV5-1 and TRBJ2-7, with TRBD1 identical over 9 bases. Germline CDR1 reads SGHRS; CDR2 reads YFSETQ. The CDR3 has 15 amino acids. J was trimmed by 5 bases and V by 1 base; bases with no gene match: 7. CDR3 in amino acids: CASSLSGTGYNEQYF. CDR3 coding DNA: TGCGCCAGCAGCTTGTCCGGGACAGGGTATAACGAGCAGTACTTC. Using reference TRBV5-1 and TRBJ2-7 for the parts outside the CDR3, the full variable domain is KAGVTQTPRYLIKTRGQQVTLSCSPISGHRSVSWYQQTPGQGLQFLFEYFSETQRNKGNFPGRFSGRQFSNSRSEMNVSTLELGDSALYLCASSLSGTGYNEQYFGPGTRLTVT.

This clone is a singleton in its sample. The rearrangement joins TRBV2 to TRBJ1-1; D is ambiguous. Trimming removed 6 bases from V and 7 bases from J, with 12 bases in between. The CDR3 is made up of 12 amino acids. Germline lookup yields CDR1 SNHLY and CDR2 FYNNEI. Here the CDR3 reads CASRVDGFEAFF. The CDR3 bases are TGTGCCAGCAGGGTGGATGGGTTTGAAGCTTTCTTT. Full variable domain (missing parts from reference TRBV2 and TRBJ1-1): EPEVTQTPSHQVTQMGQEVILRCVPISNHLYFYWYRQILGQKVEFLVSFYNNEISEKSEIFDDQFSVERPDGSNFTLKIRSTKLEDSAMYFCASRVDGFEAFFGQGTRLTVV.

The chain joins TRBV29-1 to TRBJ2-5, with D possibly being TRBD1 (5 bases). CDR3 length: 12 residues. Looked up from germline, CDR1 is SQVTM and CDR2 is ANQGSEA. Trimming shortened V by 7 bases and J by 5 bases, and 14 bases separated the two germline ends. In DNA form, the CDR3 reads TGCAGCGGGATCGACAGTCGGGAGACCCAGTACTTC. Translated: CSGIDSRETQYF.

This clone was observed a handful of times. This sequence joins TRBV5-1 and TRBJ2-3; 8 bases fit TRBD2. The CDR3 spans 14 residues. V was clipped by 0 bases and J by 5 bases; unmatched bases: 2. Looked up from germline, CDR1 is SGHRS and CDR2 is YFSETQ. The CDR3 sequence: CASSLGSGGDTQYF. CDR3 nucleotides: TGCGCCAGCAGCTTGGGCAGCGGGGGAGATACGCAGTATTTT.

The chain carries TRBV6-5 and TRBJ1-6; 7 bases agree with TRBD1. Germline CDR1 is MNHEY and CDR2 is SVGAGI. The V and J ends lost 5 bases and 9 bases, in that order; junction bases with no gene match: 4. This CDR3 has 13 residues. The CDR3 here is CASSDDRVSPLHF. The CDR3 nucleotides read TGTGCCAGCAGTGACGACAGGGTTTCACCCCTCCACTTT.